This T cell receptor (beta chain) was observed in a study of post-analysis software for immune sequencing data. Turning to the study itself: Relapsing-remitting, secondary progressive and progressive-relapsing multiple sclerosis were all included among the disease courses.

This CDR3 comprises 15 residues. Trimming removed 7 bases at V and 0 bases at J, with 15 bases between. The germline V gene has CDR1 MNHNS and CDR2 SASEGT. Findings of the study overall: Strong co-clustering by F measure linked samples that shared a preparation batch. Significantly lower normalized Chao1 diversity was found in patients with multiple sclerosis relative to controls. Patients showed TRBV5-6, TRBV5-1 and TRBV20-1 among roughly 5 TRBV segments more frequent than in controls.

Incorporated into the TCR beta cDNA libraries were unique molecular identifiers, which served to reduce PCR and sequencing biases. About 500,000 cDNA molecules were obtained per 1 to 10 million input T cells. TCRdb recomputed calls from the PCR reads with MiXCR, one row per CDR3 protein. The sample lists 600,000 to 700,000 distinct CDR3 sequences, 59% occurring once. Regarding this clonotype: As yet, its antigen is unknown.

The TCR sequence derives from a girl aged 2-10 years with multiple sclerosis. Sequences were obtained from blood. V gene TRBV6-1 combines with J gene TRBJ1-2; weak D call: TRBD1 (6 bases). The CDR3 is CASTTGWGANYGYTF. As DNA, the CDR3 is TGTGCCAGCACCACAGGGTGGGGAGCTAACTATGGCTACACCTTC.